The clone carrying this T cell receptor beta chain was found once. This CDR3 is 15 amino acids long. CDR1 SGHVS and CDR2 FQNEAQ come from the germline V gene. V was clipped by 1 base and J by 3 bases, with 10 bases between them. The entry originates in a study of T cell responses to AZD1222 COVID-19 vaccine. This table comes from immunoSEQ multiplex PCR, and its TCRdb copy is limited to in-frame clones, with some not included. Of more than 90,000 clones in the sample, 70% to 90% were seen once. Sequences were derived from peripheral blood, sampled 28 days after the second AZD1222 dose. This receptor was obtained from an adult who received the AZD1222 COVID-19 vaccine. V and J are TRBV7-8 and TRBJ1-5; D is perhaps TRBD1 (5 bases). CDR3 sequence: CASSLGGGINQPQHF. CDR3 sequence (DNA): TGTGCCAGCAGCTTAGGGGGGGGGATCAATCAGCCCCAGCATTTT.